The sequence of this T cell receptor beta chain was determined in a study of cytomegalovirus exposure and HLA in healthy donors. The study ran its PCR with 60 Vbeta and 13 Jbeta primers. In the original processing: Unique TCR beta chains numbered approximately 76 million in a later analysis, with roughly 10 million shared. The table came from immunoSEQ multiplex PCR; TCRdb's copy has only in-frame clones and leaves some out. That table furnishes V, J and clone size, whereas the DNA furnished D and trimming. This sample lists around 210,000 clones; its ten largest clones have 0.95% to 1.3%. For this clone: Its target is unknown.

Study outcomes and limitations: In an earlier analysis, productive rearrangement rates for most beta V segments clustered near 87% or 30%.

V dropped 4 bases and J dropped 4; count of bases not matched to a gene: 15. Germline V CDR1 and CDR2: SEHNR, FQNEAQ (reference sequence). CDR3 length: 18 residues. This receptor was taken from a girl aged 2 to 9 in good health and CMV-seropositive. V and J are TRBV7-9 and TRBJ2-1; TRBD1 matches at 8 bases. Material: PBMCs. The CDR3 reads CASSSPSTGTGDYNEQFF. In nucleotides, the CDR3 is TGTGCCAGCAGCTCCCCCTCGACCGGGACAGGCGATTACAATGAGCAGTTCTTC.